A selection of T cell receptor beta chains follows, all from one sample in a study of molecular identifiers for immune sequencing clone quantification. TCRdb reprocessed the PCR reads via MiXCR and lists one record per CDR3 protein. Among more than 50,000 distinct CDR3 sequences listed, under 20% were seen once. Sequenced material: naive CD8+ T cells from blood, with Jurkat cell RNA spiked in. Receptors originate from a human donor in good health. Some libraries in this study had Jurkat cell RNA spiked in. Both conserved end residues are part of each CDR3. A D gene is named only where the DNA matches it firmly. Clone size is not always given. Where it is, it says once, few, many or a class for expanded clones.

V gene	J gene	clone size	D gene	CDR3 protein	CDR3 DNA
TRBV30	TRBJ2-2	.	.	CAWNPGGRATGELFF	TGTGCCTGGAACCCCGGGGGACGAGCGACCGGGGAGCTGTTTTTT
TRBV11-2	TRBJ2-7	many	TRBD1	CASSLGPGQDYEQYF	TGTGCCAGCAGCTTAGGGCCCGGACAGGACTACGAGCAGTACTTC
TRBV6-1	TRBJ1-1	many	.	CATLKGSTEAFF	TGTGCCACACTAAAGGGCAGCACTGAAGCTTTCTTT
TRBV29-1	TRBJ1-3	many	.	CFSGPLSGDTIYF	TGCTTCAGCGGACCCCTTTCCGGGGACACCATATATTTT
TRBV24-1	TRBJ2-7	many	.	CATSDLWEPEPYEQYF	TGTGCCACCAGTGATTTGTGGGAGCCAGAGCCCTACGAGCAGTACTTC
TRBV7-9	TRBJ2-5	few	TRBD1	CASSSLGQGNLETQYF	TGTGCCAGCAGCTCTCTGGGACAGGGGAATCTTGAGACCCAGTACTTC
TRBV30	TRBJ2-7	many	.	CAWRKGAYEQYF	TGTGCCTGGCGTAAGGGGGCCTACGAGCAGTACTTC
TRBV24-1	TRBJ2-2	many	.	CATSVGVDTGELFF	TGTGCCACCAGTGTAGGGGTGGACACCGGGGAGCTGTTTTTT
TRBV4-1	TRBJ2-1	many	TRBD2	CASSQVSGSYNEQFF	TGCGCCAGCAGCCAAGTTAGCGGGAGTTACAATGAGCAGTTCTTC
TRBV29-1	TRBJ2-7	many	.	CSVEWDRDYEQYF	TGCAGCGTTGAATGGGATAGAGACTACGAGCAGTACTTC
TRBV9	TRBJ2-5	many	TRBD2	CASSPHPLAGNIETQYF	TGTGCCAGCAGCCCCCACCCCTTAGCGGGAAACATAGAGACCCAGTACTTC
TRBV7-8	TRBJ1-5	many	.	CASSPWGDPSNQPQHF	TGTGCCAGCTCCCCATGGGGGGACCCTAGCAATCAGCCCCAGCATTTT